This T cell receptor (beta chain) was documented in a study of response to subunit inactivated influenza vaccine. Per the germline V gene, CDR1 is SGHRS and CDR2 is YFSETQ. V was shortened by 3 bases and J by 5 bases, with 17 bases between the two germline ends. The CDR3 contains 16 residues. This clonotype was observed a handful of times. TCRdb fed the RT-PCR reads into MiXCR, producing one record per CDR3 protein. This sample has around 850,000 distinct CDR3 sequences, with 18% found just once. This specimen was PBMCs from blood, taken 5 to 6 days after vaccination. This chain connects TRBV5-1 to TRBJ2-2; D is possibly TRBD2 (7 bases). This TCR was sampled from a man aged 50-59 years who received an inactivated influenza vaccine. CDR3 loop: CASSWMAGDYTGELFF. The CDR3 DNA sequence: TGCGCCAGCAGCTGGATGGCAGGGGACTATACCGGGGAGCTGTTTTTT.